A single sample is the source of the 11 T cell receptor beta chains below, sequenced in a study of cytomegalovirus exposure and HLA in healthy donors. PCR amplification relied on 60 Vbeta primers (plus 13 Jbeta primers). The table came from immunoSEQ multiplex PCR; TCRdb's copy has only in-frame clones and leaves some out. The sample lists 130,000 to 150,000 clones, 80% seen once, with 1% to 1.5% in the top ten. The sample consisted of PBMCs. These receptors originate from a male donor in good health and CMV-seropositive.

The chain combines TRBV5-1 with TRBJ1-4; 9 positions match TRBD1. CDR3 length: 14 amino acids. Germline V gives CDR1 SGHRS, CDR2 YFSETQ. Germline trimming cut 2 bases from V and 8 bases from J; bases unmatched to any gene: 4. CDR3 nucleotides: TGCGCCAGCAGCTTTCGGACAGGGGAGGAAAAACTGTTTTTT. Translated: CASSFRTGEEKLFF.

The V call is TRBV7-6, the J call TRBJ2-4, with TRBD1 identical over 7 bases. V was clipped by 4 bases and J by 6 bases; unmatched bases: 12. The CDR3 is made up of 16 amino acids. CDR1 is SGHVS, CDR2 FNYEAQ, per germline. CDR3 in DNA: TGTGCCAGCAGCTCCGCCGACAGGGAAGGGGGAAACATTCAGTACTTC. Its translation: CASSSADREGGNIQYF.

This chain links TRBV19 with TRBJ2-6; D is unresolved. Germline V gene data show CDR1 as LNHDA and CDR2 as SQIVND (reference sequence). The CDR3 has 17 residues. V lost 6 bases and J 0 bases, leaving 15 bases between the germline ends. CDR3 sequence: CASRRSRSPSGANVLTF. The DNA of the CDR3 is TGTGCCAGTAGGAGGTCGCGCAGCCCCTCTGGGGCCAACGTCCTGACTTTC.

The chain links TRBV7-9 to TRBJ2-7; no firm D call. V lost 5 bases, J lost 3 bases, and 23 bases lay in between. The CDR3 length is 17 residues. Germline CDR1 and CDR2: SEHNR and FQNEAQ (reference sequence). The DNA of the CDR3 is TGTGCCAGCAGCGCCACCCCGATCAGGCAAACAAACTACGAGCAGTACTTC. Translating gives CASSATPIRQTNYEQYF.

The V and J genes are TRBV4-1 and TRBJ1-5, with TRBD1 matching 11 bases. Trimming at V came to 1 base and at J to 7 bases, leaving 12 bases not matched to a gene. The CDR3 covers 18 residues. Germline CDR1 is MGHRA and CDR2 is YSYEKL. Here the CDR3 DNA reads TGCGCCAGCAGCCAAGCGGACTTTTTGGGACAGGGGGGGCAGCCCCAGCATTTT. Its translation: CASSQADFLGQGGQPQHF.

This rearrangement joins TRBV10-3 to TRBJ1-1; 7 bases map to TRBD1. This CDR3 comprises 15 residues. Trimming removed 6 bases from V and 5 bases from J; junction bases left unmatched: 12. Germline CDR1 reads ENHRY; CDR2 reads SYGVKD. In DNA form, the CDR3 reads TGTGCCATCAGGTTACAGGGGTCACTATTGACTGAAGCTTTCTTT. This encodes CAIRLQGSLLTEAFF.

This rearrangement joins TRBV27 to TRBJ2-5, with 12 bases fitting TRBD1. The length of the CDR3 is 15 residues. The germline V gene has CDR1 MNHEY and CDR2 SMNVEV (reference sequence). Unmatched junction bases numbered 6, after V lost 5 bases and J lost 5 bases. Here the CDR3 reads CASSMGQGARETQYF. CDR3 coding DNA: TGTGCCAGCAGTATGGGACAGGGGGCGCGGGAGACCCAGTACTTC.

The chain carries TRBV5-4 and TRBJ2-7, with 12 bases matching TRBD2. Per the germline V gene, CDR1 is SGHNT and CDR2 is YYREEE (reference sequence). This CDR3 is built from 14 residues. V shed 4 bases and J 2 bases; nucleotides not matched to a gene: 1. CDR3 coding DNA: TGTGCCAGCAGCCTAGCGGGGGGGCCCTACGAGCAGTACTTC. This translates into CASSLAGGPYEQYF.

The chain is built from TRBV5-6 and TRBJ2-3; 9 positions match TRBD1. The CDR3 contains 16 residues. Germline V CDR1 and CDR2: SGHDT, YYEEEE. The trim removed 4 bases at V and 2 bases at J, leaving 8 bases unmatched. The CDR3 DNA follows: TGTGCCAGCAGCCTACTGGGACAGGGATCCACAGATACGCAGTATTTT. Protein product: CASSLLGQGSTDTQYF.

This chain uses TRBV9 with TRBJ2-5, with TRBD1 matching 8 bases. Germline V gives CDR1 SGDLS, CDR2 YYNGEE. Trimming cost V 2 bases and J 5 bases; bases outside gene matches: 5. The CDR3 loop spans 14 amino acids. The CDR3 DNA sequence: TGTGCCAGCAGCGTGCAGGGGGCGAGGGAGACCCAGTACTTC. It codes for CASSVQGARETQYF.

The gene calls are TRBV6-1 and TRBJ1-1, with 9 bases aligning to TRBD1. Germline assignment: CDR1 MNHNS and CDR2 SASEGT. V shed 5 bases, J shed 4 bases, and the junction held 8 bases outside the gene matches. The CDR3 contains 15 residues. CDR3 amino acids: CASSLSDRGPTEAFF. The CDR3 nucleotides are TGTGCCAGCAGTCTCTCGGACAGGGGACCCACTGAAGCTTTCTTT.